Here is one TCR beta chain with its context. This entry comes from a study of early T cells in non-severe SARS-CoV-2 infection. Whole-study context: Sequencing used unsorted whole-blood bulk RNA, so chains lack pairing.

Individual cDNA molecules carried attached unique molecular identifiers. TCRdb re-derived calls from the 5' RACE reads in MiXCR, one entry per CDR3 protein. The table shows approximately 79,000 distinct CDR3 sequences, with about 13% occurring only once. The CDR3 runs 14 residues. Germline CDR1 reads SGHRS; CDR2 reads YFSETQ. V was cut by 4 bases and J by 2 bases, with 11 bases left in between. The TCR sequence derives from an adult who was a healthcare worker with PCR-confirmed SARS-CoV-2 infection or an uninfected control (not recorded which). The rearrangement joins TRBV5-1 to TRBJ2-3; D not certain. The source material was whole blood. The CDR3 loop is CASSPYSNTDTQYF. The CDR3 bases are TGCGCCAGCAGCCCATACAGCAACACAGATACGCAGTATTTT.